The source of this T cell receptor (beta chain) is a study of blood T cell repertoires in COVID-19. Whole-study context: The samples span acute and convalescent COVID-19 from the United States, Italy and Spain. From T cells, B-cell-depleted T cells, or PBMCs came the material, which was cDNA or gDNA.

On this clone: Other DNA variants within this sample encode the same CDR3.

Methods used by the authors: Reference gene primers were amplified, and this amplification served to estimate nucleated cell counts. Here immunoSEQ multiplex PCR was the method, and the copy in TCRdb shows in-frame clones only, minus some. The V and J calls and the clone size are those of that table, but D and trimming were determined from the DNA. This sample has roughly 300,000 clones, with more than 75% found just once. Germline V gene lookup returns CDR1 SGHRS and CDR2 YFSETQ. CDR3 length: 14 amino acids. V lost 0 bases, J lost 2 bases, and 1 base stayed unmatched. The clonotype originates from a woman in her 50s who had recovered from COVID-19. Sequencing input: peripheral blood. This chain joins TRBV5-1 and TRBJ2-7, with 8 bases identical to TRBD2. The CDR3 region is CASSLAGGTYEQYF. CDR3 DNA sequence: TGCGCCAGCAGCTTGGCGGGGGGGACCTACGAGCAGTACTTC.